The entry below gives a single TCR beta chain sequence along with its context. The data were obtained in a study of blood T cell repertoires in COVID-19. Study-wide context: The United States, Italy and Spain were the sources of the acute and convalescent COVID-19 samples. The cDNA or gDNA used as material had been derived from T cells, B-cell-depleted T cells, or PBMCs.

Original data processing: Reference gene primer amplification gave estimated nucleated cell counts. Assay: immunoSEQ multiplex PCR; the TCRdb copy retains only in-frame clones and omits some. V and J calls and clone size are those listed in that table; D and trimming were worked out from the DNA. The repertoire holds about 200,000 clones, with 80% as singletons. The junction had 9 bases not matched to a gene; V was cut back by 2 bases and J by 3 bases. Germline CDR1 and CDR2: SGHTS and YDEGEE. This CDR3 comprises 19 residues. This TCR was sampled from a human donor in a cohort sampled during active COVID-19. The rearrangement uses TRBV5-8 and TRBJ2-2; the match to TRBD2 covers 14 bases. The sample comprised peripheral blood. The chain's CDR3 is CASSFERPGLAGDTGELFF. CDR3 in DNA: TGTGCCAGCAGCTTCGAGCGCCCGGGACTAGCGGGGGACACCGGGGAGCTGTTTTTT.